These 18 T cell receptor beta chains were all obtained from the same sample, sequenced in a study of T cell responses to AZD1222 COVID-19 vaccine. TCRdb keeps only in-frame clones here, not all; method: immunoSEQ multiplex PCR. Here the sample spans around 71,000 clones, around 80% being singletons. The sequences come from peripheral blood, collected 28 days after the second AZD1222 dose. These receptors were obtained from an adult who received the AZD1222 COVID-19 vaccine.

V and J are TRBV5-6 and TRBJ1-1; 8 bases agree with TRBD1. There are 19 residues in the CDR3. J gave up 5 bases and V 3 bases, and 21 bases lay outside the gene matches. From germline, CDR1 is SGHDT and CDR2 YYEEEE. The CDR3 sequence is CASSWGAPGGEGFITEAFF. The CDR3, as DNA: TGTGCCAGCAGCTGGGGAGCCCCAGGGGGCGAGGGGTTTATTACTGAAGCTTTCTTT.

The gene calls are TRBV19 and TRBJ2-3; possibly TRBD2 for D (5 bases). The germline CDR1 and CDR2 sequences are LNHDA and SQIVND (reference sequence). The CDR3 loop spans 15 amino acids. V gave up 3 bases and J gave up 4 bases, with 14 bases separating them. CDR3 in DNA: TGTGCCAGTAGTATTGGAGGAAATGGTCCAGATACGCAGTATTTT. Translating it yields CASSIGGNGPDTQYF.

This sequence joins TRBV19 and TRBJ1-2; D is unresolved. The CDR3 totals 14 residues. CDR1 and CDR2 from the germline V gene are LNHDA and SQIVND (reference sequence). V gave up 3 bases and J gave up 0 bases, with 8 bases separating them. The CDR3 here is CASSMMGTNYGYTF. CDR3 in DNA: TGTGCCAGTAGTATGATGGGGACTAACTATGGCTACACCTTC.

The chain carries TRBV7-2 and TRBJ2-2, with 10 bases lining up with TRBD2. V lost 6 bases, J lost 5 bases, and 6 bases stayed unmatched. This CDR3 has 15 residues. Germline V gene sequence: CDR1 SGHTA, CDR2 FQGNSA. The CDR3 nucleotides read TGTGCCAGCAGACTGCCGGGACTAGCGACCGGGGAGCTGTTTTTT. Translation: CASRLPGLATGELFF.

The chain uses TRBV27 and TRBJ2-5; D uncertain. The V and J ends lost 5 bases and 1 base respectively, with 14 bases between them. The CDR3 covers 15 residues. The germline V gene encodes CDR1 MNHEY and CDR2 SMNVEV (reference sequence). CDR3 nucleotide sequence: TGTGCCAGCAGTAACTCCCCAACGGTCCAAGAGACCCAGTACTTC. Translation: CASSNSPTVQETQYF.

The J gene is TRBJ1-3, the V gene TRBV7-2, with D perhaps matching TRBD1 (5 bases). The germline gives CDR1 SGHTA, CDR2 FQGNSA. The V end was cut by 1 base, the J end by 4 bases, with 8 bases between. The CDR3 length is 14 residues. The CDR3 sequence is CASSLGQKGNTIYF. The CDR3 nucleotides are TGTGCCAGCAGCTTAGGACAGAAAGGAAACACCATATATTTT. The variable domain in full, completed from reference TRBV7-2 and TRBJ1-3, reads GAGVSQSPSNKVTEKGKDVELRCDPISGHTALYWYRQSLGQGLEFLIYFQGNSAPDKSGLPSDRFSAERTGGSVSTLTIQRTQQEDSAVYLCASSLGQKGNTIYFGEGSWLTVV.

This chain uses TRBV18 with TRBJ1-5; D unclear. CDR1 is KGHSH, CDR2 LQKENI, per germline. Trimming took 5 bases from V and 3 from J, leaving 8 bases between them. The CDR3 covers 13 residues. The CDR3 spells CASSEQTNQPQHF. The CDR3 DNA sequence: TGTGCCAGCTCAGAACAGACCAATCAGCCCCAGCATTTT.

This chain links TRBV14 with TRBJ1-1; possible D gene TRBD1, 5 bases. V was trimmed by 4 bases and J by 3 bases, leaving 12 bases between them. The CDR3 is made up of 14 amino acids. Germline CDR1 reads SGHDN; CDR2 reads FVKESK. CDR3 in DNA: TGTGCCAGCAGCCGAGCAGGGAGCCACACTGAAGCTTTCTTT. This encodes CASSRAGSHTEAFF.

J is TRBJ2-7 and V is TRBV3-1 (or the pseudogene TRBV3-2), with D possibly being TRBD1 (5 bases). The CDR3 length is 15 residues. Germline CDR1 is LGHDT and CDR2 is YNNKEL (reference sequence). Trimming removed 1 base from V and 3 bases from J, with 13 bases in between. For the CDR3, the DNA is TGTGCCAGCAGCCAAGGTTGGGAAAGGGGCTACGAGCAGTACTTC. Translating it yields CASSQGWERGYEQYF.

DNA for the CDR3: TGTGCCAGCAGCTTGGGCAGGGCAAAAGCTTTCTTT. This sequence encodes CASSLGRAKAFF. The gene calls are TRBV5-6 and TRBJ1-1; D might be TRBD1 (5 bases). Deletions cut 0 bases from V and 9 bases from J, with 9 bases between. This CDR3 has 12 residues. Germline V gives CDR1 SGHDT, CDR2 YYEEEE.

This chain uses TRBV18 with TRBJ1-4; possibly TRBD1 for D (6 bases). Germline CDR1 and CDR2: KGHSH and LQKENI. The CDR3 is 14 amino acids. V lost 1 base and J lost 8, with 11 bases in between. CDR3 DNA sequence: TGTGCCAGCTCACCACGGGACACGGCGGAAAAACTGTTTTTT. Protein: CASSPRDTAEKLFF.

The chain combines TRBV29-1 with TRBJ1-1; TRBD1 might be the D (6 bases). This CDR3 has 11 residues. The V gene lost 6 bases and the J gene lost 5 bases, with 10 bases spanning the gap. CDR1 is SQVTM and CDR2 is ANQGSEA in the germline V gene. CDR3 region: CSVGAGTEAFF. CDR3 sequence (DNA): TGCAGCGTGGGGGCGGGAACTGAAGCTTTCTTT.

V gene TRBV7-2 combines with J gene TRBJ1-4; no definite D call. Germline V gives CDR1 SGHTA, CDR2 FQGNSA. V lost 3 bases, J lost 0 bases, and 8 bases lay in between. The CDR3 contains 15 residues. CDR3 residues: CASSFTAATNEKLFF. The CDR3 DNA sequence: TGTGCCAGCAGCTTTACAGCTGCAACTAATGAAAAACTGTTTTTT.

The chain joins TRBV7-8 to TRBJ1-5; D not certain. CDR3 length: 15 amino acids. The germline V gene has CDR1 SGHVS and CDR2 FQNEAQ. V was trimmed by 5 bases and J by 2 bases, leaving 13 bases between them. The CDR3 loop is CASSVVRLGNQPQHF. Written as DNA, the CDR3 is TGTGCCAGCAGCGTAGTCAGATTAGGCAATCAGCCCCAGCATTTT.

This clone has just a few counts. V is TRBV28 and J is TRBJ1-6; 8 nucleotides match TRBD1. V was clipped by 7 bases and J by 6 bases; unmatched bases: 2. This CDR3 has 13 residues. CDR1 MDHEN and CDR2 SYDVKM come from the germline V gene. CDR3 sequence reads: CASNRGTNSPLHF. The DNA for the CDR3 is TGTGCCAGCAACAGGGGGACTAATTCACCCCTCCACTTT.

Here the CDR3 DNA reads TGTGCCAGCAGTGAGTTGGGTTGGAGCCCTAGCACAGATACGCAGTATTTT. This gives the protein CASSELGWSPSTDTQYF. The chain carries TRBV6-1 and TRBJ2-3; the D is unclear. The CDR3 is 17 residues long. Germline CDR1 reads MNHNS; CDR2 reads SASEGT. Between the trimmed V and J ends, which lost 3 bases and 0 bases, there was a span of 16 bases.

J is TRBJ2-7 and V is TRBV2, with TRBD1 matching 8 bases. Germline V gives CDR1 SNHLY, CDR2 FYNNEI. CDR3 size: 13 residues. With 8 bases clipped from V and 4 bases from J, the junction kept 7 bases outside the gene matches. This chain's CDR3 is CASAQGVRYEQYF. In DNA, the CDR3 is TGTGCCAGCGCACAGGGGGTGAGGTACGAGCAGTACTTC.

The V and J genes are TRBV11-2 and TRBJ1-1; D is possibly TRBD1 (6 bases). The germline gives CDR1 SGHAT, CDR2 FQNNGV. The V gene lost 4 bases and the J gene lost 2 bases, with 14 bases spanning the gap. The CDR3 extends over 15 amino acids. The CDR3 DNA is TGTGCCAGCAGCTACCACAGGGTGGATAACACTGAAGCTTTCTTT. Residues: CASSYHRVDNTEAFF.